These 30 T cell receptor beta chains were all obtained from the same sample, sequenced in a study of cytomegalovirus exposure and HLA in healthy donors (dated by TCRdb to about 2017). Receptors were amplified or captured by the immunoSEQ multiplex PCR assay. Here the immuneACCESS table is served through TCRdb, limited to in-frame sequences with V and J called. Missing clones are a known gap in these copies; in checked studies unresolved V genes cover under half, and the rest lacks a known reason. For this sample the table gives some 85,000 clones, of which about 95% were detected only once. The ten largest clones capture approximately 1.3% of the sample. The specimen was PBMCs. These receptor sequences come from a young woman in good health and CMV-seronegative.

The chain recombines TRBV4-1 with TRBJ1-5, with a possible D match to TRBD1 (6 bases). Trimming took 3 bases from V and 0 from J, leaving 21 bases between them. The CDR3 length is 19 residues. CDR1 and CDR2 from the germline V gene are MGHRA and YSYEKL. The CDR3 loop reads CASSHKIGQTFSSNQPQHF. CDR3 coding DNA: TGCGCCAGCAGCCATAAAATAGGACAGACGTTTAGTAGCAATCAGCCCCAGCATTTT.

The chain uses TRBV4-1 and TRBJ1-1; 11 nucleotides line up with TRBD1. The V gene end was trimmed by 4 bases and the J gene end by 0 bases; junction bases not matched to a gene: 4. The germline V gene encodes CDR1 MGHRA and CDR2 YSYEKL. This CDR3 is 16 amino acids long. The CDR3 here is CASSRGQGALNTEAFF. The CDR3 DNA sequence: TGCGCCAGCAGCCGCGGACAGGGGGCATTGAACACTGAAGCTTTCTTT.

This clone has just a few counts. The rearrangement uses TRBV19 and TRBJ1-4; D is unclear. V was pared by 9 bases and J by 8 bases, with 19 bases between. This CDR3 is 14 amino acids long. Germline assignment: CDR1 LNHDA and CDR2 SQIVND (reference sequence). The CDR3 bases are TGTGCCAGCCATAGGATCGGGGTTGGGGAAAAACTGTTTTTT. It yields the protein CASHRIGVGEKLFF.

The rearrangement links TRBV5-8 to TRBJ2-2, with 9 bases aligning to TRBD1. There are 15 residues in the CDR3. The V gene end was trimmed by 3 bases and the J gene end by 4 bases; junction bases not matched to a gene: 4. In germline, CDR1 is SGHTS, CDR2 YDEGEE. CDR3 sequence reads: CASSSQGAFTGELFF. Written as DNA, the CDR3 is TGTGCCAGCAGCTCACAGGGGGCATTCACCGGGGAGCTGTTTTTT.

The chain links TRBV6-5 to TRBJ1-2; D is unresolved. The germline V gene encodes CDR1 MNHEY and CDR2 SVGAGI. V lost 6 bases to trimming and J lost 4 bases, with 15 bases between them. The CDR3 extends over 14 amino acids. CDR3 in amino acids: CASRRSESGYGYTF. DNA of the CDR3: TGTGCCAGCAGGCGTTCCGAATCCGGCTATGGCTACACCTTC.

The chain recombines TRBV9 with TRBJ2-5, with 8 bases that match TRBD2. This CDR3 comprises 17 residues. CDR1 and CDR2 from the germline V gene are SGDLS and YYNGEE. With V trimmed by 6 bases and J by 0 bases, 13 bases remained unmatched. DNA of the CDR3: TGTGCCAGCACCCGCTGGGCAACTAGCGGATACCAAGAGACCCAGTACTTC. Translated, it gives CASTRWATSGYQETQYF.

This rearrangement joins TRBV18 to TRBJ2-5; possibly TRBD2 for D (5 bases). V was cut by 3 bases and J by 5 bases, with 7 bases left in between. The germline V gene has CDR1 KGHSH and CDR2 LQKENI. The CDR3 length is 12 residues. DNA of the CDR3: TGTGCCAGCTCACCCCGAGGGGAGACCCAGTACTTC. Its protein product is CASSPRGETQYF.

The J gene is TRBJ2-2, the V gene TRBV27; D ambiguous. Germline lookup yields CDR1 MNHEY and CDR2 SMNVEV (reference sequence). The V end lost 6 bases, the J end lost 1 base, and 12 bases lay between the germline ends. The CDR3 extends over 15 amino acids. The CDR3, as DNA: TGTGCCAGCAGCCAGTCCCAGTGGAACACCGGGGAGCTGTTTTTT. This encodes CASSQSQWNTGELFF.

The chain has TRBV5-1 and TRBJ2-3; 8 bases match TRBD2. The germline gives CDR1 SGHRS, CDR2 YFSETQ. CDR3 size: 15 residues. V lost 0 bases, J lost 3 bases, and 3 bases stayed unmatched. CDR3 in DNA: TGCGCCAGCAGCTTGGTTAGCGGGAATACAGATACGCAGTATTTT. Encoded protein: CASSLVSGNTDTQYF.

The rearrangement links TRBV5-1 to TRBJ1-1; 8 bases fit TRBD1. CDR1 is SGHRS and CDR2 is YFSETQ in the germline V gene. V was pared by 5 bases and J by 1 base, with 4 bases of the junction left unmatched. This CDR3 contains 14 residues. The CDR3 DNA reads as TGCGCCAGCAGTTGGGACAGGACGAACACTGAAGCTTTCTTT. It encodes CASSWDRTNTEAFF.

The V and J genes are TRBV10-3 and TRBJ2-7; 7 bases map to TRBD2. With V trimmed by 5 bases and J by 7 bases, 14 bases remained unmatched. The length of the CDR3 is 15 residues. Germline values: CDR1 ENHRY, CDR2 SYGVKD. CDR3 nucleotide sequence: TGTGCCATCAGTCCTTTGGGCGGGAGAGTGAGGGAGCAGTACTTC. Amino acid sequence: CAISPLGGRVREQYF.

The gene calls are TRBV29-1 and TRBJ2-1; tentatively, D is TRBD2 (7 bases). Germline-derived CDR1 and CDR2 are SQVTM and ANQGSEA. The CDR3 runs to 15 residues. Deletions cut 6 bases from V and 7 bases from J, with 22 bases between. CDR3 DNA sequence: TGCAGCGTCGAACCCGGGCGGGGGCTGGGAAATGAGCAGTTCTTC. This gives the protein CSVEPGRGLGNEQFF.

This clone was seen a single time. The V call is TRBV27, the J call TRBJ2-1, with 7 nucleotides matching TRBD2. The V segment lost 5 bases and the J segment 0 bases; nucleotides outside the gene matches: 7. The CDR3 covers 16 residues. Germline V lookup: CDR1 MNHEY, CDR2 SMNVEV (reference sequence). The CDR3 DNA is TGTGCCAGCAGTCCGCCGACTAGCAGCTCCTACAATGAGCAGTTCTTC. Protein: CASSPPTSSSYNEQFF.

This chain uses TRBV12-5 with TRBJ1-1; 7 bases match TRBD1. Trimming took 3 bases from V and 5 from J; bases not matched to a gene: 9. The CDR3 is made up of 15 amino acids. The V gene's germline CDR1 is LGHNT and CDR2 FRNRAP. This CDR3 is CASGFNLGQMTEAFF. CDR3 nucleotides: TGTGCTAGTGGTTTCAATTTGGGACAGATGACTGAAGCTTTCTTT.

The chain joins TRBV19 to TRBJ1-5; D perhaps matches TRBD1 (6 bases). Germline V gene data show CDR1 as LNHDA and CDR2 as SQIVND (reference sequence). The CDR3 totals 15 residues. The V end was cut by 8 bases, the J end by 0 bases, with 14 bases between. CDR3 amino acids: CASHGWTASNQPQHF. For the CDR3, the DNA is TGTGCCAGTCATGGGTGGACAGCTAGCAATCAGCCCCAGCATTTT.

The chain has TRBV7-6 and TRBJ2-3; possible D gene TRBD2, 5 bases. The CDR3 length is 15 residues. Trimming took off 0 bases at V and 6 bases at J, with 13 bases between the two ends. Germline lookup yields CDR1 SGHVS and CDR2 FNYEAQ. This chain's CDR3 is CASSLASGRADTQYF. CDR3 in DNA: TGTGCCAGCAGCTTAGCGAGCGGACGTGCGGATACGCAGTATTTT. The full variable domain, rest sourced from reference TRBV7-6 and TRBJ2-3, is GAGVSQSPRYKVTKRGQDVALRCDPISGHVSLYWYRQALGQGPEFLTYFNYEAQQDKSGLPNDRFSAERPEGSISTLTIQRTEQRDSAMYRCASSLASGRADTQYFGPGTRLTVL.

This clone turned up a few times. The chain carries TRBV28 and TRBJ2-3; D is unclear. The CDR3 has 14 amino acids. Trimming stripped 3 bases from V and 6 bases from J, with 13 bases between. Germline CDR1 is MDHEN and CDR2 is SYDVKM. The CDR3 sequence is CASSLPTVGDTQYF. The CDR3 DNA follows: TGTGCCAGCAGTTTGCCCACGGTGGGCGATACGCAGTATTTT.

This clone was recorded once. This rearrangement joins TRBV4-1 to TRBJ2-1; 11 nucleotides agree with TRBD2. Per germline, CDR1 MGHRA and CDR2 YSYEKL. Losses at the gene ends were 6 bases for V and 7 bases for J; bases not matched to a gene: 11. The CDR3 has 16 amino acids. The CDR3 sequence: CASRPIGLAGGNEQFF. CDR3 DNA sequence: TGCGCCAGCAGGCCAATAGGGCTAGCGGGAGGAAATGAGCAGTTCTTC.

This sequence joins TRBV9 and TRBJ2-3; no definite D call. V lost 1 base to trimming and J lost 0 bases, with 9 bases between them. Germline V gives CDR1 SGDLS, CDR2 YYNGEE. The CDR3 length is 15 residues. CDR3 DNA sequence: TGTGCCAGCAGCGTAAGTCAGGCGAGCACAGATACGCAGTATTTT. As protein: CASSVSQASTDTQYF.

The chain couples TRBV6-4 to TRBJ1-4, with D perhaps matching TRBD1 (5 bases). Germline V lookup: CDR1 MRHNA, CDR2 SNTAGT. V shed 5 bases and J shed 4 bases, with 11 bases lying between them. CDR3 size: 14 residues. As DNA, the CDR3 is TGTGCCAGCAGTCCCGACAGTGTTAATGAAAAACTGTTTTTT. Amino acids: CASSPDSVNEKLFF.

The chain links TRBV7-6 to TRBJ1-6; D unclear. The CDR3 is 15 residues long. CDR1 is SGHVS and CDR2 is FNYEAQ in the germline V gene. Deletions cut 2 bases from V and 8 bases from J, with 13 bases between. CDR3 protein: CASSLSPGNDSPLHF. The CDR3 DNA follows: TGTGCCAGCAGCTTATCGCCCGGGAATGATTCACCCCTCCACTTT.

The V call is TRBV19, the J call TRBJ2-2, with D unresolved. V was shortened by 7 bases and J by 3 bases, with 15 bases between the two germline ends. Germline V gives CDR1 LNHDA, CDR2 SQIVND (reference sequence). The CDR3 is 15 amino acids. In DNA form, the CDR3 reads TGTGCCAGTACCCCACTCCCTGGGCACACCGGGGAGCTGTTTTTT. Protein product: CASTPLPGHTGELFF.

CDR3 amino acids: CASSESNSPGELFF. CDR3 DNA: TGCGCCAGCAGTGAGTCGAACTCACCCGGGGAGCTGTTTTTT. The V call is TRBV10-2, the J call TRBJ2-2, with no clear D. The germline V gene encodes CDR1 WSHSY and CDR2 SAAADI. This CDR3 is built from 14 residues. V was cut by 0 bases and J by 6 bases, with 8 bases left in between.

The V gene is TRBV15, the J gene TRBJ2-1; 10 bases line up with TRBD2. The CDR3 consists of 16 residues. Looked up from germline, CDR1 is LNHNV and CDR2 is YYDKDF (reference sequence). V gave up 3 bases and J gave up 6 bases; unmatched junction bases: 8. CDR3 sequence: CATSSPREREGNEQFF. The CDR3 DNA reads TGTGCCACCAGCAGTCCACGCGAGCGGGAGGGCAATGAGCAGTTCTTC. The full variable domain, its missing parts supplied by reference TRBV15 and TRBJ2-1, is DAMVIQNPRYQVTQFGKPVTLSCSQTLNHNVMYWYQQKSSQAPKLLFHYYDKDFNNEADTPDNFQSRRPNTSFCFLDIRSPGLGDTAMYLCATSSPREREGNEQFFGPGTRLTVL.

Concerning this clone itself: The final CDR3 position lacks the conserved phenylalanine or tryptophan, pointing to a likely read error. The DNA is omitted, as the CDR3 cannot be located on it reliably, and the CDR3 follows TCRdb's listing. The chain links TRBV6-1 to TRBJ1-5. From its first to its last residue, the CDR3 has 8 amino acids. The germline V gene encodes CDR1 MNHNS and CDR2 SASEGT. The chain's CDR3 is CAGGPSHP.

This chain links TRBV18 with TRBJ2-7; maybe TRBD2 (6 bases). V was cut by 6 bases and J by 6 bases, with 24 bases left in between. This CDR3 has 16 residues. Germline CDR1 reads KGHSH; CDR2 reads LQKENI. The CDR3 loop reads CASSPYPDYNYREQYF. The CDR3, as DNA: TGTGCCAGCTCCCCGTACCCGGACTACAACTACCGCGAGCAGTACTTC. Full variable domain (outside the CDR3, taken from reference TRBV18 and TRBJ2-7): NAGVMQNPRHLVRRRGQEARLRCSPMKGHSHVYWYRQLPEEGLKFMVYLQKENIIDESGMPKERFSAEFPKEGPSILRIQQVVRGDSAAYFCASSPYPDYNYREQYFGPGTRLTVT.

The rearrangement links TRBV6-5 to TRBJ2-7; maybe TRBD1 (5 bases). The germline CDR1 and CDR2 sequences are MNHEY and SVGAGI. Trimming took off 3 bases at V and 4 bases at J, with 16 bases between the two ends. The length of the CDR3 is 15 residues. This chain's CDR3 is CASSYDRKVRYEQYF. As DNA, the CDR3 is TGTGCCAGCAGTTATGACAGAAAGGTCAGGTACGAGCAGTACTTC.

This sequence joins TRBV14 and TRBJ2-7; 7 nucleotides match TRBD1. The germline V gene has CDR1 SGHDN and CDR2 FVKESK. J lost 6 bases, V lost 1 base, and 3 bases had no gene match. The CDR3 contains 13 residues. The CDR3 region has the DNA TGTGCCAGCAGCCAAGTACAGGGGAGCGAGCAGTACTTC. Encoded protein: CASSQVQGSEQYF.

This chain joins TRBV18 and TRBJ2-5; D is unresolved. Germline CDR1 KGHSH, CDR2 LQKENI. With 4 bases removed from V and 4 bases from J, the gap between germline ends came to 10 bases. This CDR3 spans 13 amino acids. The CDR3 is CASSRSYGETQYF. CDR3 DNA sequence: TGTGCCAGCTCACGGTCCTATGGAGAGACCCAGTACTTC.

The genes are TRBV5-1 and TRBJ2-1; 8 bases align to TRBD2. Trimming cost V 4 bases and J 7 bases; bases outside gene matches: 7. CDR1 SGHRS and CDR2 YFSETQ come from the germline V gene. The CDR3 consists of 14 residues. CDR3 sequence reads: CASSGGGPGNEQFF. As DNA, the CDR3 is TGCGCCAGCAGCGGCGGGGGGCCGGGGAATGAGCAGTTCTTC.